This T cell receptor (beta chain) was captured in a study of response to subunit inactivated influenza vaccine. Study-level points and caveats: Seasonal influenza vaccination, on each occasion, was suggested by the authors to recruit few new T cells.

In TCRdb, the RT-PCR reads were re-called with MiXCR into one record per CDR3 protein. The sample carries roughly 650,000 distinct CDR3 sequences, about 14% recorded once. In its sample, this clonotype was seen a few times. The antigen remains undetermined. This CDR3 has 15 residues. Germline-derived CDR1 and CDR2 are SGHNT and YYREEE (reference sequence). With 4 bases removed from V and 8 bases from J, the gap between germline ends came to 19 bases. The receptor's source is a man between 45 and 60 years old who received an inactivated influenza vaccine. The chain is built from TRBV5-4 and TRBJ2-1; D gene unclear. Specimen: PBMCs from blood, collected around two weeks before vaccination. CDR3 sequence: CASSDIGWEGDEQFF. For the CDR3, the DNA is TGTGCCAGCAGCGATATTGGTTGGGAAGGCGATGAGCAGTTCTTC.